This is a list of T cell receptor beta chains from one sample in a study of OX40 agonist ivuxolimab in advanced cancers. The table came from immunoSEQ multiplex PCR; TCRdb's copy has only in-frame clones and leaves some out. The data hold over 65,000 clones, with roughly 84% observed a single time. The sample was CD4+ or CD8+ T cells sorted from blood, taken in a trial of the OX40 agonist ivuxolimab. These receptors were collected from an adult with an advanced solid tumor such as melanoma, head and neck, liver or kidney cancer. Both conserved end residues are part of each CDR3.

j_call	v_call	cdr3_aa
TRBJ1-2	TRBV5-6	CASSPDRGHYGYTF
TRBJ1-4	TRBV7-8	CASSPDVRTNEKLFF
TRBJ2-5	TRBV5-8	CASSPRAGMGETQYF
TRBJ2-4	TRBV18	CASSSGTGVENIQYF
TRBJ2-5	TRBV5-4	CASSLRASGAETQYF
TRBJ2-3	TRBV5-6	CASSLWGSRPTDTQYF
TRBJ2-7	TRBV7-9	CASSWGASYEQYF
TRBJ2-1	TRBV6-5	CAIHTLYLEQFF
TRBJ2-4	TRBV11-2	CASSPAGGLNIQYF
TRBJ2-7	TRBV6-5	CASRKFGQGAYEQYF
TRBJ2-1	TRBV6-6	CASRPSGGDNEQFF
TRBJ1-6	TRBV5-1	CASSLAAGQGESLHF
TRBJ1-5	TRBV6-1	CASSERGQSNQPQHF
TRBJ1-2	TRBV5-5	CASSFGGQGHGYTF
TRBJ1-5	TRBV7-2	CASSLRGLGNQPQHF
NA	TRBV2	CASSVQAGGPYEQYF
TRBJ2-1	TRBV6-5	CASAQYNEQFF
TRBJ2-1	TRBV5-4	CASSLGLAGAEQFF
TRBJ2-3	TRBV4-1	CASSQVGALTDTQYF
TRBJ2-3	TRBV30	CAWSSTSTDTQYF
TRBJ2-1	TRBV6-5	CASSSGTMWNEQFF
TRBJ2-7	TRBV30	CAWSESRYEQYF
TRBJ2-7	TRBV6-1	CASSRDRVSAYEQYF
TRBJ2-5	TRBV19	CASSITSGGFQETQYF
TRBJ2-7	TRBV30	CAWSGGVTPLDEQYF
TRBJ1-1	TRBV7-9	CASSTQTGSGTEAFF
TRBJ1-6	TRBV30	CAWRGTGGGAPLHF
TRBJ1-2	TRBV5-1	CASSPEGGGGYGYTF
TRBJ1-4	TRBV19	CASSTLGQGGEKLFF
TRBJ1-3	TRBV18	CASSPRSPGPGGTIYF
TRBJ2-5	TRBV18	CASSPSERETQYF
TRBJ2-7	TRBV29-1	CSVEIRDRGAYEQYF
TRBJ2-1	TRBV7-9	CASSLGTDASNEQFF